The sequence of this T cell receptor (beta chain) was determined in a study of blood T cell repertoires in COVID-19. Looking at the study overall: Acute and convalescent COVID-19 samples came from the United States, Italy and Spain. PBMCs, B-cell-depleted T cells, or T cells were the source of the cDNA or gDNA that made up the material.

Only in-frame clones appear in the TCRdb table, and some are missing; sequencing was by immunoSEQ multiplex PCR. The data hold approximately 99,000 clones, with around 79% observed a single time. The sequence was obtained from a woman older than 75 with active or convalescent COVID-19. The sequenced sample consisted of peripheral blood.

CDR3 protein: CASSLAAGGTGELFF. CDR3 nucleotides: TGTGCCAGCAGCTTGGCAGCGGGAGGCACCGGGGAGCTGTTTTTT. The J gene is TRBJ2-2, the V gene TRBV5-4; TRBD2 matches 9 bases. With V trimmed by 0 bases and J by 4 bases, 1 base remained unmatched. This CDR3 is 15 amino acids long. Germline V gene sequence: CDR1 SGHNT, CDR2 YYREEE (reference sequence).